This entry is about one T cell receptor (beta chain). The sample originates from a study of control samples from healthy donors and cancer patients. The CDR3 consists of 13 residues. The V gene end was trimmed by 4 bases and the J gene end by 8 bases; junction bases not matched to a gene: 4. Germline V gene data show CDR1 as GTSNPN and CDR2 as SVGIG (reference sequence). This table comes from immunoSEQ multiplex PCR, and its TCRdb copy is limited to in-frame clones, with some not included. Seen here are fewer than 100,000 clones, 82% observed once, and the top ten hold 2%. The chain uses TRBV30 and TRBJ1-6; 8 nucleotides match TRBD1. The receptor's source is a man in his fifties or sixties in good health. The sample consisted of blood. This CDR3 reads CAWNGQGDSPLHF. CDR3 DNA: TGTGCCTGGAACGGACAGGGTGATTCACCCCTCCACTTT.